Listed below are T cell receptor beta chains from one sample, sequenced in a study of blood T cell repertoires in COVID-19. This table comes from immunoSEQ multiplex PCR, and its TCRdb copy is limited to in-frame clones, with some not included. Of approximately 320,000 clones detected, around nine tenths appear once; the ten largest clones hold 2.6%. The sequencing sample was made of PBMCs or T cells enriched from blood (not recorded which). These receptors were taken from a man between 60 and 75 years old who had recovered from COVID-19. Each CDR3 is given with its conserved first and last residue.

v_call cdr3_aa
TRBV5-1 CASSLSAGQTYEQYF
TRBV4-1 CASSQVLQGGEKLFF
TRBV5-1 CASSLDRGSYGYTF
TRBV18 CASSPSDSGTLHF
TRBV5-5 CASSRESMVSGNEQFF
TRBV12-3/TRBV12-4 CASSEFQGLLAFF
TRBV7-9 CASSSFRGRGTEAFF
TRBV7-3 CASSLSVPNSPLHF
TRBV29-1 CSGLQGSNQPQHF
TRBV19 CASVRIPGQDYGYTF
TRBV18 CASSPRYLWTEAFF
TRBV5-5 CASSGPANQPQHF
TRBV7-2 CASRQTLGSYEQYF
TRBV6-6 CASSYQGYEQYF
TRBV18 CASSLQGNYGYTF
TRBV5-1 CASSLTGTWGGYTF
TRBV6-6 CASSYSTGLPNNEQFF
TRBV19 CASSIKEYTFKNIQYF
TRBV6-5 CASTGQGGGYTF
TRBV9 CASSAQERELPDTQYF
TRBV10-3 CAISGSGQGRQFF
TRBV5-6 CASSLDREQAFF
TRBV5-1 CASSLGHATKNTGELFF